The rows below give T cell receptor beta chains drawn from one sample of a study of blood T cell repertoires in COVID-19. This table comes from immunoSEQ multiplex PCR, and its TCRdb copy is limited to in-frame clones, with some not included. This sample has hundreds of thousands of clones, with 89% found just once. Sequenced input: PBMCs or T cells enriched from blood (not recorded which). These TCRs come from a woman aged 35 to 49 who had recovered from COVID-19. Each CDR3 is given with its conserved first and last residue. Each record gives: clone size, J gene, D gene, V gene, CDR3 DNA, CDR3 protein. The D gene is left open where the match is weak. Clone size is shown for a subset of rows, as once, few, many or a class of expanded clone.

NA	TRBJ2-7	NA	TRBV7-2	TGTGCCAGCAGCTCCCAACAGGGGGGGCCCTACGAGCAGTACTTC	CASSSQQGGPYEQYF
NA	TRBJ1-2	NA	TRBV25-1	TGTGCCAGCAGTGAATACAACAGGGACTATGGCTACACCTTC	CASSEYNRDYGYTF
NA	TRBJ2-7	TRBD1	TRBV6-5	TGTGCCAGCAGTCCCTTGGACAGGGAAGTGAACGAGCAGTACTTC	CASSPLDREVNEQYF
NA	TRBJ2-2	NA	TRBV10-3	TGTGCCATCTCAAGCCTAGGATTCCCAAAACATCCCCTATCCACGAACACCGGGGAGCTGTTTTTT	CAISSLGFPKHPLSTNTGELFF
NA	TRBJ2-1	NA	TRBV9	TGTGCCAGCAGCACTCCATCCCCGGGACAGGTTCTAGCGGAATACAATGAGCAGTTCTTC	CASSTPSPGQVLAEYNEQFF
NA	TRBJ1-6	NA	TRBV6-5	TGTGCCAGCAGGCCGGACAGTTCCTATAATTCACCCCTCCACTTT	CASRPDSSYNSPLHF
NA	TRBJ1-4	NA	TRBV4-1	TGCGCCAGCAGCCTGGGCGGGGGCCTAGGTGAAAAACTGTTTTTT	CASSLGGGLGEKLFF
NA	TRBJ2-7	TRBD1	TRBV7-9	TGTGCCAGCAGCCCGACAGGGGCGGCCTACGAGCAGTACTTC	CASSPTGAAYEQYF
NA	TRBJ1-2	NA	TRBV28	TGTGCCAGCAGTTTATTCTCCTCAGTAAACTATGGCTACACCTTC	CASSLFSSVNYGYTF
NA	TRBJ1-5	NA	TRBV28	TGTGCCAGCAGTTTAAGGGGATGGAATCAGCCCCAGCATTTT	CASSLRGWNQPQHF
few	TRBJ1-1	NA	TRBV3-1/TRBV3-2	TGTGCCAGCAGCCAAGATAGGGGTTGGACTGAAGCTTTCTTT	CASSQDRGWTEAFF
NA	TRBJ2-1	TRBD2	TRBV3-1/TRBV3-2	TGTGCCAGCAGTCAAAGCGGGAGAGGGGACGGTTTTGAGCAGTTCTTC	CASSQSGRGDGFEQFF
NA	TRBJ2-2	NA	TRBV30	TGTGCCTGCCAGGGAAATACCGGGGAGCTGTTTTTT	CACQGNTGELFF
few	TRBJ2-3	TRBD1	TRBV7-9	TGTGCCAGCAGCCATCCCCGCCCTCGGACAGGGGATATAGATACGCAGTATTTT	CASSHPRPRTGDIDTQYF
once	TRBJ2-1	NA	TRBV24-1	TGTGCCACCAGTACTTCCAACTACAATGAGCAGTTCTTC	CATSTSNYNEQFF
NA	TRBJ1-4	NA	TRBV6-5	TGTGCCAGTAAAACCGGGACAACTAATGAAAAACTGTTTTTT	CASKTGTTNEKLFF
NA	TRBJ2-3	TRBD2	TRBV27	TGTGCCAGCTGGCGGACTAGAGGTACGCAGTATTTT	CASWRTRGTQYF
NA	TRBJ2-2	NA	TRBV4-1	TGCGCCAGCAGCCAAGAGGGGGCGTCCGGGGAGCTGTTTTTT	CASSQEGASGELFF
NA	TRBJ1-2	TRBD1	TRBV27	TGTGCCAGCAGTAGGGGGACAGAACTCCTTAACTATGGCTACACCTTC	CASSRGTELLNYGYTF
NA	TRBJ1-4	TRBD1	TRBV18	TGTGCCAGCTCACCTCCAGGGACAGGGGGCGGAAAACTGTTTTTT	CASSPPGTGGGKLFF
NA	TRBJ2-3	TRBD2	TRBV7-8	TGTGCCAGCAGCCCCGGGACTAGCGGGGGGGCCTATCTCACAGATACGCAGTATTTT	CASSPGTSGGAYLTDTQYF
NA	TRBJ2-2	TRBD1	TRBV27	TGTGCCAGCAACCACAGGGGGGACACCGGGGAGCTGTTTTTT	CASNHRGDTGELFF
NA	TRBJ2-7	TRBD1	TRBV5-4	TGTGCCAGCAGCCGGTCCGGGGACAGGGGAAACTACGAGCAGTACTTC	CASSRSGDRGNYEQYF
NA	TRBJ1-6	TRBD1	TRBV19	TGTGCCAGTAGTATAGCTGGACAGGGGGCGGTTAATTCACCCCTCCACTTT	CASSIAGQGAVNSPLHF
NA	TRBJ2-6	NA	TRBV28	TGTGCCAGCAGCCCTCTCGAGCTTGGGGCCAACGTCCTGACTTTC	CASSPLELGANVLTF
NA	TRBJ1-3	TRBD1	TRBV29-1	TGCAGCACCCAATCAGGGGGCTCTGGAAACACCATATATTTT	CSTQSGGSGNTIYF
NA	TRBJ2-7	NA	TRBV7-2	TGTGCCAGCAGCTTAGAGGCGGGACCAAGCTACGAGCAGTACTTC	CASSLEAGPSYEQYF
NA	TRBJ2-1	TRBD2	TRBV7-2	TGTGCCAGCAGCTTAGCTTTAGCGGGAGGGCCGGAGTTCTTC	CASSLALAGGPEFF